Listed here is a single T cell receptor (beta chain). This sample was taken from a study of blood T cell repertoires in COVID-19. Here immunoSEQ multiplex PCR was the method, and the copy in TCRdb shows in-frame clones only, minus some. The table records around 56,000 clones, 70% to 90% of them present only once. V dropped 5 bases and J dropped 2; count of bases not matched to a gene: 14. Germline-derived CDR1 and CDR2 are SGDLS and YYNGEE. The CDR3 is 17 residues long. This clonotype was obtained from a man between 60 and 75 years old with acute or convalescent COVID-19. V is TRBV9 and J is TRBJ2-3; 7 bases are a match to TRBD2. Input material: peripheral blood. CDR3 in DNA: TGTGCCAGCAGTCTAGCTCGCGGGGGAGTAATCACAGATACGCAGTATTTT. It encodes CASSLARGGVITDTQYF.